The 10 T cell receptor beta chains below were found in one sample sequenced in a study of blood T cell repertoires in COVID-19. Sequencing used immunoSEQ multiplex PCR; TCRdb keeps in-frame clones, though not all of them. This table holds about 370,000 clones, around 92% found once. Specimen: PBMCs or T cells enriched from blood (not recorded which). The receptor set was obtained from a woman in her 30s who had recovered from COVID-19.

This clone was observed a few times. The chain is built from TRBV19 and TRBJ1-2; 12 bases agree with TRBD1. This CDR3 is built from 15 residues. Looked up from germline, CDR1 is LNHDA and CDR2 is SQIVND (reference sequence). Trimming took 9 bases from V and 6 from J; bases not matched to a gene: 11. For the CDR3, the DNA is TGTGCCAGCAGACACCGGGACAGGGGGCTTGATGGCTACACCTTC. It codes for CASRHRDRGLDGYTF.

The chain uses TRBV21-1 and TRBJ2-3; the DNA was not compared with TRBD2, the D call given in the table. TRBV21-1 counts as a pseudogene. The CDR3 sequence is 14 residues long. CDR3 DNA: TGTGCCAGCAGCAAAGTGGGGGGTGGAGATACGCAGTATTTT. This sequence encodes CASSKVGGGDTQYF.

This clone was observed a single time. The chain combines TRBV7-2 with TRBJ2-7, with 11 bases matching TRBD2. The CDR3 sequence is 14 residues long. Germline values: CDR1 SGHTA, CDR2 FQGNSA. With 6 bases clipped from V and 2 bases from J, the junction kept 3 bases outside the gene matches. CDR3 residues: CASRPSGRPYEQYF. The CDR3 DNA reads as TGTGCCAGCAGGCCTAGCGGGAGGCCCTACGAGCAGTACTTC.

The table lists this clone with a count of one. V usage is TRBV5-4 and J usage is TRBJ1-2; TRBD1 is a possible D gene (6 bases). The CDR3 contains 15 residues. The V end lost 4 bases, the J end lost 8 bases, and 21 bases lay between the germline ends. Germline lookup yields CDR1 SGHNT and CDR2 YYREEE (reference sequence). The CDR3 loop is CASSRNREGFGGYTF. Here the CDR3 DNA reads TGTGCCAGCAGCAGGAACAGGGAGGGGTTCGGGGGCTACACCTTC.

The chain employs TRBV28 and TRBJ1-2; the match to TRBD1 covers 8 bases. Germline V gene sequence: CDR1 MDHEN, CDR2 SYDVKM. Germline trimming cut 8 bases from V and 2 bases from J; bases unmatched to any gene: 4. The CDR3 loop spans 13 amino acids. CDR3 bases: TGTGCCAGCGTTCAGGGGGCGAACTATGGCTACACCTTC. Translated: CASVQGANYGYTF.

The V and J genes are TRBV7-3 and TRBJ2-1; 8 bases fit TRBD2. This CDR3 is built from 16 residues. In germline, CDR1 is SGHTA, CDR2 FQGTGA. V lost 1 base, J lost 4 bases, and 6 bases stayed unmatched. CDR3 sequence: CASSLMRAGEYNEQFF. The CDR3 DNA is TGTGCCAGCAGCTTAATGCGAGCGGGGGAGTACAATGAGCAGTTCTTC.

V and J are TRBV18 and TRBJ2-1; 8 nucleotides align to TRBD2. J gave up 1 base and V 8 bases, and 19 bases lay outside the gene matches. The germline V gene has CDR1 KGHSH and CDR2 LQKENI. This CDR3 has 19 residues. The CDR3 protein is CASPPRDGRAQISYNEQFF. In DNA, the CDR3 is TGTGCCAGCCCCCCTCGGGACGGGAGGGCCCAGATATCCTACAATGAGCAGTTCTTC.

This sequence joins TRBV9 and TRBJ2-2; TRBD1 matches at 11 bases. This CDR3 is built from 16 residues. Germline CDR1 reads SGDLS; CDR2 reads YYNGEE. Germline trimming cut 1 base from V and 5 bases from J; bases unmatched to any gene: 4. CDR3 coding DNA: TGTGCCAGCAGCGTATCGGGACAGGGGGTTACCGGGGAGCTGTTTTTT. It translates to CASSVSGQGVTGELFF.

The chain is built from TRBV19 and TRBJ2-3, with D unresolved. V lost 7 bases and J lost 0, with 8 bases in between. Germline assignment: CDR1 LNHDA and CDR2 SQIVND (reference sequence). The CDR3 consists of 13 residues. Here the CDR3 reads CASKRVSTDTQYF. The CDR3 nucleotides are TGTGCCAGTAAGAGAGTTAGCACAGATACGCAGTATTTT.

The V and J genes are TRBV6-1 and TRBJ1-1, with a weak D call TRBD1 (5 bases). Germline V gene data show CDR1 as MNHNS and CDR2 as SASEGT. CDR3 length: 13 amino acids. The V and J ends lost 3 bases and 5 bases respectively, with 10 bases between them. CDR3 residues: CASSEVGGTEAFF. In DNA, the CDR3 is TGTGCCAGCAGTGAGGTGGGGGGAACTGAAGCTTTCTTT.